This TCR beta chain was recovered during a study of Ad26.COV2.S vaccination and SARS-CoV-2 variants. Study at large: The donor was enrolled in the Ad26.COV2.S arm of the COV1001 trial. Whole-study results and caveats: Spike-specific TCR breadth was greater in vaccine than placebo recipients. An underestimation of total T cell responses may have resulted from the TCR breadth and depth analyses.

Treatment: some 20 received Ad26.COV2.S at low or high dose, single or two shots; about 5 received placebo; per-sample allocation not given. Day 63 following the first vaccine or placebo injection was when the samples were taken. The V gene lost 1 base and the J gene lost 5 bases, with 14 bases spanning the gap. CDR1 is SGHTA, CDR2 FQGNSA, per germline. The CDR3 sequence is 15 residues long. Clones were sequenced by immunoSEQ multiplex PCR, and TCRdb holds only the in-frame ones, with some missing. Altogether about 440,000 clones are present, around 88% being singletons, with the ten largest covering about 13%. This clone was seen only once. Antigen specificity is unknown.

The clonotype originates from a person aged 18-60 years who received the Ad26.COV2.S COVID-19 vaccine or a placebo. Sequenced material: peripheral blood, taken in a trial of Ad26.COV2.S vaccine versus placebo. This chain uses TRBV7-2 with TRBJ2-5; a possible D gene is TRBD1 (6 bases). The CDR3, as DNA: TGTGCCAGCAGCTTAGTCCAGGGGCGGGTTGAGACCCAGTACTTC. Translating it yields CASSLVQGRVETQYF.